The present TCR beta chain was sequenced within a study of cytomegalovirus exposure and HLA in healthy donors. Each donor was healthy, and each was a bone marrow donor. Points from the study as a whole: Most CMV-associated TCR beta chains were later found to appear HLA-restricted. Cytomegalovirus-associated status was assigned to around 160 TCR beta chains.

Remarks on this clone: Its cognate antigen is unknown.

Trimming took off 4 bases at V and 2 bases at J, with 9 bases between the two ends. This CDR3 region has 12 residues. Germline V lookup: CDR1 SQVTM, CDR2 ANQGSEA. Researchers ran the PCR with 60 Vbeta and 13 Jbeta primers. Here immunoSEQ multiplex PCR was the method, and the copy in TCRdb shows in-frame clones only, minus some. This table lists 55,000 or so clones. The receptor comes from a woman between 45 and 65 years old in good health and CMV-seropositive. The chain employs TRBV29-1 and TRBJ2-7; D is possibly TRBD2 (5 bases). The sequenced sample consisted of PBMCs. CDR3 protein: CSVADSAYEQYF. The CDR3 nucleotides read TGCAGCGTTGCGGACTCCGCCTACGAGCAGTACTTC.